This passage covers 17 T cell receptor beta chains from one sample sequenced in a study of T cells after yellow fever vaccination. A single record per CDR3 protein comes from TCRdb applying MiXCR to the 5' RACE reads. The sample has around 320,000 distinct CDR3 sequences, about 10% seen once. Sequencing was performed on CD4+ T cells sorted from PBMCs, taken 5 days after the yellow fever booster vaccination. These receptors were obtained from a man between 18 and 35 years old who received the YFV17D yellow fever vaccine.

This clonotype was detected many times. V gene TRBV18 combines with J gene TRBJ2-5; a possible D gene is TRBD1 (6 bases). The CDR3 is 15 amino acids. Germline CDR1 and CDR2: KGHSH and LQKENI. V dropped 1 base and J dropped 5 bases, with 14 bases sitting between them. The CDR3 sequence is CASSPRSQGAETQYF. In DNA form, the CDR3 reads TGTGCCAGCTCACCACGATCACAGGGTGCGGAGACCCAGTACTTC.

Many counts were recorded for this clonotype. This rearrangement joins TRBV14 to TRBJ1-2, with TRBD1 as a possible D gene (5 bases). Germline V gene data show CDR1 as SGHDN and CDR2 as FVKESK. The CDR3 loop spans 13 amino acids. V lost 1 base to trimming and J lost 2 bases, with 5 bases between them. The CDR3 nucleotides read TGTGCCAGCAGCCAAGGGGGCAACTATGGCTACACCTTC. Encoded protein: CASSQGGNYGYTF.

The CDR3 is CASHSGGYNEQFF. As DNA, the CDR3 is TGTGCCAGCCATAGCGGGGGGTACAATGAGCAGTTCTTC. The rearrangement uses TRBV6-2 or TRBV6-3 and TRBJ2-1; 10 nucleotides align to TRBD2. Germline CDR1 MNHEY, CDR2 SVGEGT. The CDR3 is 13 residues long. The V and J ends lost 8 bases and 4 bases, in that order; junction bases with no gene match: 2.

The chain links TRBV4-3 to TRBJ2-3; possible D gene TRBD2, 6 bases. The V gene lost 8 bases and the J gene lost 4 bases, with 16 bases spanning the gap. The CDR3 extends over 14 amino acids. CDR1 and CDR2 (germline): LGHNA, YSLEER. The CDR3 coding sequence is TGCGCCAGCCGACGGGGGTTAACTTCAGATACGCAGTATTTT. This sequence encodes CASRRGLTSDTQYF.

This clonotype occurred many times. Here the CDR3 DNA reads TGTGCCAGCAGACAGGACTACAATCAGCCCCAGCATTTT. It encodes CASRQDYNQPQHF. The chain uses TRBV12-3 or TRBV12-4 and TRBJ1-5; D perhaps matches TRBD1 (5 bases). V was cut by 6 bases and J by 3 bases, with 9 bases left in between. The CDR3 loop spans 13 amino acids.

This clonotype was seen a few times. In nucleotides, the CDR3 is TGCGCCAGCAGCTTGGCGCCTAGGAGAGACAATGAGCAGTTCTTC. Translating gives CASSLAPRRDNEQFF. V is TRBV5-1 and J is TRBJ2-1; D is uncertain. The CDR3 runs to 15 residues. V shed 0 bases and J shed 5 bases, with 12 bases lying between them. Germline CDR1 SGHRS, CDR2 YFSETQ.

The genes are TRBV4-2 and TRBJ2-1; D gene uncertain. Trimming shortened V by 7 bases and J by 0 bases, and 19 bases separated the two germline ends. CDR1 LGHNA and CDR2 YNFKEQ come from the germline V gene. This CDR3 is 17 amino acids long. CDR3 nucleotide sequence: TGTGCCAGCACCTCCCCCCGGATCCGTGGCTCCTACAATGAGCAGTTCTTC. Protein sequence: CASTSPRIRGSYNEQFF.

The DNA for the CDR3 is TGTGCCAGCAGCGGCGCAGGGTACGGGGCCAACGTCCTGACTTTC. Its translation: CASSGAGYGANVLTF. The chain recombines TRBV7-2 with TRBJ2-6, with D perhaps TRBD1 (5 bases). CDR1 is SGHTA and CDR2 is FQGNSA in the germline V gene. This CDR3 is 15 amino acids long. Trimming shortened V by 5 bases and J by 4 bases, and 12 bases separated the two germline ends. The whole variable domain, filled in from reference TRBV7-2 and TRBJ2-6, reads GAGVSQSPSNKVTEKGKDVELRCDPISGHTALYWYRQSLGQGLEFLIYFQGNSAPDKSGLPSDRFSAERTGGSVSTLTIQRTQQEDSAVYLCASSGAGYGANVLTFGAGSRLTVL.

The genes are TRBV12-3 or TRBV12-4 and TRBJ1-2, with a tentative D call TRBD1 (6 bases). With 6 bases removed from V and 5 bases from J, the gap between germline ends came to 16 bases. The CDR3 totals 14 residues. The CDR3 DNA follows: TGTGCCAGCAGAAGTGCCGGGACACCATATGGCTACACCTTC. The encoded protein is CASRSAGTPYGYTF.

The chain joins TRBV20-1 to TRBJ1-3; D unclear. CDR1 is DFQATT, CDR2 SNEGSKA, per germline (reference sequence). This CDR3 region has 12 residues. V was trimmed by 2 bases and J by 4 bases, leaving 6 bases between them. For the CDR3, the DNA is TGCAGTGCTAGAATTGCCGGAAACACCATATATTTT. This translates into CSARIAGNTIYF.

This clonotype was counted a few times. The chain recombines TRBV15 with TRBJ1-5, with D unresolved. This CDR3 has 16 amino acids. Germline CDR1 reads LNHNV; CDR2 reads YYDKDF (reference sequence). V dropped 1 base and J dropped 0 bases, with 10 bases sitting between them. The CDR3 is CATSRGEPNSNQPQHF. Written as DNA, the CDR3 is TGTGCCACCAGCAGAGGGGAACCAAATAGCAATCAGCCCCAGCATTTT.

There are a few counts of this clonotype. This chain uses TRBV6-1 with TRBJ2-2; no clear D. Germline V CDR1 and CDR2: MNHNS, SASEGT. CDR3 length: 15 residues. V was trimmed by 5 bases and J by 5 bases, leaving 15 bases between them. The CDR3 DNA is TGTGCCAGCAGTCCCCACGGGTCTGGGACCGGGGAGCTGTTTTTT. Translation: CASSPHGSGTGELFF.

This clonotype has only a few counts. This chain links TRBV5-6 with TRBJ2-5; D may be TRBD1 (5 bases). The V end was cut by 5 bases, the J end by 9 bases, with 14 bases between. The CDR3 contains 12 residues. Germline loops: CDR1 SGHDT, CDR2 YYEEEE. CDR3 sequence (DNA): TGTGCCAGCAGACGACAGCGAACGGCCCAGTACTTC. Translation gives CASRRQRTAQYF.

This clonotype was counted between two and nine times. V gene TRBV5-4 combines with J gene TRBJ1-2; no clear D. Trimming shortened V by 2 bases and J by 0 bases, and 11 bases separated the two germline ends. The CDR3 totals 15 residues. Looked up from germline, CDR1 is SGHNT and CDR2 is YYREEE (reference sequence). CDR3 DNA: TGTGCCAGCAGCTTAGGGCAGGCCGCTAACTATGGCTACACCTTC. This codes for CASSLGQAANYGYTF.

This sequence joins TRBV6-2 or TRBV6-3 and TRBJ2-5, with no clear D. CDR1 and CDR2 (germline): MNHEY, SVGEGT. The CDR3 extends over 12 amino acids. The ends were cut back, 2 bases at V and 13 bases at J, with 14 bases in the middle. The CDR3: CASSYPKAFPYF. CDR3 coding DNA: TGTGCCAGCAGTTACCCTAAGGCGTTCCCGTACTTC.

The chain combines TRBV27 with TRBJ2-3; TRBD2 matches at 7 bases. Trimming cost V 3 bases and J 8 bases; bases outside gene matches: 2. CDR1 is MNHEY and CDR2 is SMNVEV in the germline V gene (reference sequence). The CDR3 spans 12 residues. CDR3 residues: CASSFGGGTQYF. DNA for the CDR3: TGTGCCAGCAGTTTTGGGGGGGGTACGCAGTATTTT.

At least ten counts were recorded for this clonotype. The chain is built from TRBV30 and TRBJ2-5, with 7 positions matching TRBD2. The J segment lost 4 bases and the V segment lost 8 bases, leaving 7 bases of the junction unmatched. Germline V lookup: CDR1 GTSNPN, CDR2 SVGIG (reference sequence). The CDR3 totals 12 residues. The CDR3: CAGRLAAETQYF. The CDR3 DNA follows: TGTGCCGGACGACTAGCAGCAGAGACCCAGTACTTC.